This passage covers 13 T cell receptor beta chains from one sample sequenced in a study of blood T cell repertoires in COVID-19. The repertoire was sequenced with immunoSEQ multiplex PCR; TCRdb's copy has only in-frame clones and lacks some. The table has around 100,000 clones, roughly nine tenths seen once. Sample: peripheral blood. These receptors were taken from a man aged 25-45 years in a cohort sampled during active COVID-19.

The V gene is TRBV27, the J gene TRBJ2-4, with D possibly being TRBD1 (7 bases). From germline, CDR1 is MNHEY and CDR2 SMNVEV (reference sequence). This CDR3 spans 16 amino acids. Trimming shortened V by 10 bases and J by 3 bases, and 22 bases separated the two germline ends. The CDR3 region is CATAPSQGEVKNIQYF. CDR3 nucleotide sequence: TGTGCCACCGCACCCTCTCAGGGGGAGGTCAAAAACATTCAGTACTTC.

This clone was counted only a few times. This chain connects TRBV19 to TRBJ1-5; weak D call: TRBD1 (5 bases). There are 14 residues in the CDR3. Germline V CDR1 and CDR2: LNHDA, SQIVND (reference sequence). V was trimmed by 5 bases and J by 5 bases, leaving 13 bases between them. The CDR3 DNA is TGTGCCAGTAGTCCACGGACAACCCATCAGCCCCAGCATTTT. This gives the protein CASSPRTTHQPQHF.

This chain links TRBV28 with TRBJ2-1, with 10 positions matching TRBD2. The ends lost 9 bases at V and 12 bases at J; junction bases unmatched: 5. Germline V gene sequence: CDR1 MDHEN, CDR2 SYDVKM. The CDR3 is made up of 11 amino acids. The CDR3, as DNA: TGTGCCAGTAGCTTAGCGGGGGGGCAGTTCTTC. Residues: CASSLAGGQFF.

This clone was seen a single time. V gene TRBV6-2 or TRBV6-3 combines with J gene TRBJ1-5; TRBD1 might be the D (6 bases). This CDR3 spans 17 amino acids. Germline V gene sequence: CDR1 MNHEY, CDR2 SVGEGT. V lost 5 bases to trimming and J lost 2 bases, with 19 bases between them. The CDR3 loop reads CASSQERQGIGNQPQHF. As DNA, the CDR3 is TGTGCCAGCAGTCAGGAACGTCAGGGGATCGGCAATCAGCCCCAGCATTTT.

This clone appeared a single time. DNA of the CDR3: TGTGCCAGCAGACCGGGCGGGACAGACACCGGGGAGCTGTTTTTT. Its translation is CASRPGGTDTGELFF. This chain uses TRBV6-6 with TRBJ2-2, with D tentatively TRBD1 (7 bases). This CDR3 contains 15 residues. The germline V and J ends were trimmed by 6 bases and 3 bases, with 14 bases remaining between them. Germline CDR1 is MNHNY and CDR2 is SVGAGI (reference sequence).

CDR3 in amino acids: CASSLSGPETQYF. CDR3 nucleotide sequence: TGTGCCAGCAGCCTAAGTGGGCCCGAGACCCAGTACTTC. The rearrangement uses TRBV14 and TRBJ2-5; D gene uncertain. Germline V gives CDR1 SGHDN, CDR2 FVKESK. The CDR3 is made up of 13 amino acids. Trimming removed 4 bases from V and 5 bases from J, with 11 bases in between.

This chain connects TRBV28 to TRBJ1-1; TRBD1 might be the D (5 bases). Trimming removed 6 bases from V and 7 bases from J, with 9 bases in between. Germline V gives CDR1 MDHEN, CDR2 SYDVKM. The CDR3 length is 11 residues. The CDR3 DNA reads TGTGCCAGCAGGGGGGGGGTTGAAGCTTTCTTT. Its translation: CASRGGVEAFF. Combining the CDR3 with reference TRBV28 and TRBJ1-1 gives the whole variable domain DVKVTQSSRYLVKRTGEKVFLECVQDMDHENMFWYRQDPGLGLRLIYFSYDVKMKEKGDIPEGYSVSREKKERFSLILESASTNQTSMYLCASRGGVEAFFGQGTRLTVV.

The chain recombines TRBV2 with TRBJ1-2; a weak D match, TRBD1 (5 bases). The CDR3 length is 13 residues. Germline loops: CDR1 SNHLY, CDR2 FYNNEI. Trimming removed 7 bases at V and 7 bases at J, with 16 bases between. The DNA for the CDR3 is TGTGCCAGCACCGGGCAGGGTTTCGGTGGCTACACCTTC. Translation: CASTGQGFGGYTF.

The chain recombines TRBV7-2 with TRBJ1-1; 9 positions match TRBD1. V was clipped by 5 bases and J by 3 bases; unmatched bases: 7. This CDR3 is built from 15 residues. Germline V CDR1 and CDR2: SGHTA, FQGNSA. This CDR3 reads CASSIPTGGYTEAFF. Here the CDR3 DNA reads TGTGCCAGCAGCATACCAACAGGGGGCTACACTGAAGCTTTCTTT.

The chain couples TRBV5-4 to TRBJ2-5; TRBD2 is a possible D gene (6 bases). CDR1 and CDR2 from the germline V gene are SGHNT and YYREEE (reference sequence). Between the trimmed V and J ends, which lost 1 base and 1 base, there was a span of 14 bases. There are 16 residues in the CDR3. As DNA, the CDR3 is TGTGCCAGCAGCTTGCATTCGGCGGGGCTCCAAGAGACCCAGTACTTC. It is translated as CASSLHSAGLQETQYF.

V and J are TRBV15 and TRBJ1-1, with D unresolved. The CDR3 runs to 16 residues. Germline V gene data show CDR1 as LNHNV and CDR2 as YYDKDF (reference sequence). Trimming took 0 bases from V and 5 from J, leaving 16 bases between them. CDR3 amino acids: CATSRDVLEGGTEAFF. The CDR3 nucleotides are TGTGCCACCAGCAGAGATGTGCTGGAAGGAGGAACTGAAGCTTTCTTT.

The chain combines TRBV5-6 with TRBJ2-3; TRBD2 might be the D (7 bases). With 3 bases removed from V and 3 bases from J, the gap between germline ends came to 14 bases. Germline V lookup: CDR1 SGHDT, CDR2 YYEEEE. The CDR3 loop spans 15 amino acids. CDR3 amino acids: CASSSPGGWTDTQYF. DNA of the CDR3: TGTGCCAGCAGCTCCCCGGGGGGCTGGACAGATACGCAGTATTTT.

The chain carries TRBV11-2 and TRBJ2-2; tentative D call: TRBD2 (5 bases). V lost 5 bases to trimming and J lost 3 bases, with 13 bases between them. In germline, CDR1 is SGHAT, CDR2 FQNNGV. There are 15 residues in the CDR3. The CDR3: CASSPSRRDTGELFF. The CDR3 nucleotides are TGTGCCAGCAGCCCCAGCCGGCGGGACACCGGGGAGCTGTTTTTT.